This TCR beta chain came from a study of cytomegalovirus exposure and HLA in healthy donors. Findings and caveats of the study: As a later analysis showed, several of the most significant clusters appeared to be linked to common viral pathogens. It was about 180 TCR beta chains that were listed as cytomegalovirus-associated. Association of 15,000 to 20,000 TCR beta sequences with HLA alleles was found at 0.05 false discovery rate in a later analysis.

Concerning this clone: Its antigen is unknown.

PCR used 60 Vbeta primers and 13 Jbeta primers. Libraries were prepared by immunoSEQ multiplex PCR; TCRdb keeps only in-frame clonotypes and omits some of them. The sample has 55,000 to 80,000 clones, just under 80% seen once. With 3 bases clipped from V and 7 bases from J, the junction kept 5 bases outside the gene matches. CDR1 is SGHTA, CDR2 FQGNSA, per germline. CDR3 length: 13 residues. The J gene is TRBJ2-5, the V gene TRBV7-2; 7 positions match TRBD2. This TCR derives from a man in his forties or fifties in good health and CMV-seronegative. Sequenced: PBMCs. The CDR3 protein is CASSFAGERTQYF. CDR3 nucleotides: TGTGCCAGCAGCTTCGCGGGGGAGAGGACCCAGTACTTC.